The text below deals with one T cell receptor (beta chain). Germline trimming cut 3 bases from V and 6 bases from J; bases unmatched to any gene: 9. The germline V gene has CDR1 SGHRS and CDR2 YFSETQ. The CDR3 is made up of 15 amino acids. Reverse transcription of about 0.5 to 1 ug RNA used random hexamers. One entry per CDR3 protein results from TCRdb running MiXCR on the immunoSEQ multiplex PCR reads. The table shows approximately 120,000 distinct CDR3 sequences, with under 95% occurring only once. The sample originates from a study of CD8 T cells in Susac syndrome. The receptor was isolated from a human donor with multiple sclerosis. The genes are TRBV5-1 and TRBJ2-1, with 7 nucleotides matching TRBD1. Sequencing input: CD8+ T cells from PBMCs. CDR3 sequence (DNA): TGCGCCAGCAGCTCGCCAGCACAGGGGCCCAATGAGCAGTTCTTC. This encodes CASSSPAQGPNEQFF.